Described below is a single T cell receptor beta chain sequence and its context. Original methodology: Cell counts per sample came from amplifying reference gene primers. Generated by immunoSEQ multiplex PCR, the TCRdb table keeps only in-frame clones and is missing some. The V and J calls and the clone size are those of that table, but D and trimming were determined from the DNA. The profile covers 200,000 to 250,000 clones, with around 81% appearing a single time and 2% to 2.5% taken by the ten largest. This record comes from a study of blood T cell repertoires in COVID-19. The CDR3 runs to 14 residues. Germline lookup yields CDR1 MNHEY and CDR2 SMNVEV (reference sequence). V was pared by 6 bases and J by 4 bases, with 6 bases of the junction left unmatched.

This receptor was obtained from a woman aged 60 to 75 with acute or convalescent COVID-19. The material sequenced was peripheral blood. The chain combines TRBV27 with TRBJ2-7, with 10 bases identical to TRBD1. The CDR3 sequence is CASSRDRGYYEQYF. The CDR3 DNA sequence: TGTGCCAGCAGCCGGGACAGGGGTTATTACGAGCAGTACTTC.